The 31 T cell receptor beta chains reported below all come from one sample, sequenced in a study of graft-versus-host responses after intestinal transplantation. No cognate antigen is known for these TCRs. The protocol was immunoSEQ multiplex PCR, while the TCRdb copy is restricted to in-frame clones and leaves out a portion. The sample lists over 100,000 clones, around nine tenths occurring once. This material consisted of unstimulated CD4+ T cells sorted from spleen or lymph node cells, taken before transplant. These receptors originate from a human donor who was the organ donor for an intestinal transplant.

The chain uses TRBV7-2 and TRBJ2-3; TRBD1 or TRBD2 may be the D gene (5 bases each). Trimming stripped 10 bases from V and 0 bases from J, with 17 bases between. In germline, CDR1 is SGHTA, CDR2 FQGNSA. This CDR3 spans 15 amino acids. The CDR3 spells CATRGTPYSTDTQYF. The CDR3 DNA reads as TGTGCCACCCGAGGGACCCCATACAGCACAGATACGCAGTATTTT.

The V and J genes are TRBV4-3 and TRBJ2-2; the match to TRBD2 covers 9 bases. This CDR3 has 16 residues. The V segment lost 1 base and the J segment 4 bases; nucleotides outside the gene matches: 4. Germline CDR1 is LGHNA and CDR2 is YSLEER. Here the CDR3 reads CASSQGGLAFTGELFF. CDR3 in DNA: TGCGCCAGCAGCCAAGGGGGACTAGCCTTCACCGGGGAGCTGTTTTTT.

The V call is TRBV28, the J call TRBJ2-5, with TRBD2 matching 7 bases. There are 14 residues in the CDR3. V shed 2 bases and J 7 bases; nucleotides not matched to a gene: 7. Germline-derived CDR1 and CDR2 are MDHEN and SYDVKM. The CDR3 protein is CASSLGSSGGTQYF. CDR3 sequence (DNA): TGTGCCAGCAGTTTAGGGTCCTCGGGGGGGACCCAGTACTTC.

This clone was picked up one time. This chain connects TRBV4-1 to TRBJ2-1, with 9 bases fitting TRBD2. V was pared by 3 bases and J by 8 bases, with 8 bases of the junction left unmatched. Germline loops: CDR1 MGHRA, CDR2 YSYEKL. The CDR3 consists of 15 residues. CDR3 protein: CASSHPTRGGHEQFF. DNA for the CDR3: TGCGCCAGCAGCCACCCCACGCGGGGGGGCCATGAGCAGTTCTTC.

This chain links TRBV11-2 with TRBJ2-2; perhaps TRBD2 as D (7 bases). V shed 5 bases and J shed 6 bases, with 10 bases lying between them. CDR3 length: 13 residues. Germline lookup yields CDR1 SGHAT and CDR2 FQNNGV. Here the CDR3 reads CASSRGRAGELFF. The CDR3 bases are TGTGCCAGCAGCAGGGGGAGGGCCGGGGAGCTGTTTTTT.

V usage is TRBV5-6 and J usage is TRBJ1-4, with 7 bases fitting TRBD1. J was trimmed by 7 bases and V by 0 bases; bases with no gene match: 9. CDR1 is SGHDT and CDR2 is YYEEEE in the germline V gene. CDR3 size: 16 residues. The CDR3: CASSLARQGDGEKLFF. CDR3 DNA sequence: TGTGCCAGCAGCTTGGCCCGACAGGGAGATGGTGAAAAACTGTTTTTT.

The V call is TRBV19, the J call TRBJ2-2; D unresolved. The CDR3 covers 14 residues. Per germline, CDR1 LNHDA and CDR2 SQIVND (reference sequence). V was trimmed by 2 bases and J by 1 base, leaving 5 bases between them. The CDR3 nucleotides are TGTGCCAGTAGTATAACTGAGAACACCGGGGAGCTGTTTTTT. Its translation: CASSITENTGELFF.

The rearrangement joins TRBV29-1 to TRBJ2-2, with D unclear. The CDR3 totals 14 residues. V lost 4 bases and J 3 bases, leaving 12 bases between the germline ends. The V gene's germline CDR1 is SQVTM and CDR2 ANQGSEA. The CDR3 protein is CSVVGLVDTGELFF. In nucleotides, the CDR3 is TGCAGCGTTGTAGGGCTAGTCGACACCGGGGAGCTGTTTTTT.

This chain uses TRBV30 with TRBJ2-1; D remains ambiguous. This CDR3 comprises 12 residues. Per the germline V gene, CDR1 is GTSNPN and CDR2 is SVGIG (reference sequence). The V gene lost 0 bases and the J gene lost 6 bases, with 6 bases spanning the gap. CDR3 loop: CAWSVRANEQFF. CDR3 nucleotides: TGTGCCTGGAGTGTACGGGCCAATGAGCAGTTCTTC.

This clone was seen once. The CDR3 bases are TGTGCCAGCAGCCAAAGGACGGTGGCCTACGAGCAGTACTTC. It codes for CASSQRTVAYEQYF. This chain links TRBV11-2 with TRBJ2-7; D is unresolved. The V end was cut by 5 bases, the J end by 2 bases, with 13 bases between. The CDR3 has 14 residues. Germline V gene sequence: CDR1 SGHAT, CDR2 FQNNGV.

The J gene is TRBJ1-2, the V gene TRBV6-1; D unresolved. The CDR3 totals 12 residues. The V gene's germline CDR1 is MNHNS and CDR2 SASEGT. Trimming stripped 5 bases from V and 8 bases from J, with 12 bases between. The CDR3: CASSWYGVGYTF. For the CDR3, the DNA is TGTGCCAGCAGTTGGTATGGAGTGGGCTACACCTTC.

This clone was seen only once. The chain employs TRBV27 and TRBJ2-1, with D hard to call. The CDR3 runs 13 residues. Germline CDR1 and CDR2: MNHEY and SMNVEV (reference sequence). Trimming took 5 bases from V and 10 from J, leaving 15 bases between them. The CDR3 loop is CASSPDWPQEQFF. Written as DNA, the CDR3 is TGTGCCAGCAGTCCCGACTGGCCTCAGGAGCAGTTCTTC.

The rearrangement links TRBV25-1 to TRBJ2-3; 9 positions match TRBD1. This CDR3 is built from 17 residues. Germline V gene data show CDR1 as MGHDK and CDR2 as SYGVNS. Losses at the gene ends were 4 bases for V and 3 bases for J; bases not matched to a gene: 11. CDR3 nucleotide sequence: TGTGCCAGCAGTGGACCGGGACAGGGTTTAATAACAGATACGCAGTATTTT. It translates to CASSGPGQGLITDTQYF.

The rearrangement links TRBV6-6 to TRBJ2-2; TRBD1 might be the D (6 bases). CDR1 and CDR2 (germline): MNHNY, SVGAGI (reference sequence). V was trimmed by 6 bases and J by 3 bases, leaving 14 bases between them. This CDR3 comprises 15 residues. The CDR3 DNA follows: TGTGCCAGCAGAAACTGGGACATCTACACCGGGGAGCTGTTTTTT. Its protein product is CASRNWDIYTGELFF.

The CDR3 coding sequence is TGTGCCAGCAGCTCCGTAGGACTAGCGGAAGAGACCCAGTACTTC. Translation gives CASSSVGLAEETQYF. The rearrangement joins TRBV5-4 to TRBJ2-5; 10 nucleotides match TRBD2. This CDR3 is 15 amino acids long. Germline V lookup: CDR1 SGHNT, CDR2 YYREEE (reference sequence). The junction had 5 bases not matched to a gene; V was cut back by 3 bases and J by 3 bases.

This chain uses TRBV7-2 with TRBJ2-7, with TRBD2 as a possible D gene (5 bases). This CDR3 comprises 14 residues. V shed 2 bases and J shed 5 bases, with 13 bases lying between them. Per germline, CDR1 SGHTA and CDR2 FQGNSA. The CDR3: CASSLIGELHEQYF. The CDR3 nucleotides are TGTGCCAGCAGCTTAATCGGGGAGCTCCACGAGCAGTACTTC.

On this clone: Other DNA sequences in this sample translate to the same CDR3. The gene calls are TRBV30 and TRBJ2-5; D is undetermined. V shed 0 bases and J shed 4 bases, with 6 bases lying between them. The CDR3 totals 12 residues. Germline CDR1 and CDR2: GTSNPN and SVGIG (reference sequence). This CDR3 is CAWSVRRETQYF. The CDR3 DNA reads TGTGCCTGGAGTGTAAGGCGAGAGACCCAGTACTTC.

This clone was counted between two and nine times. The rearrangement joins TRBV2 to TRBJ1-4, with a weak D call TRBD1 (6 bases). V shed 6 bases and J shed 2 bases, with 13 bases lying between them. Germline CDR1 reads SNHLY; CDR2 reads FYNNEI. The CDR3 runs 15 residues. The CDR3 loop is CASSDQGSTNEKLFF. DNA for the CDR3: TGTGCCAGCAGCGACCAGGGGAGTACTAATGAAAAACTGTTTTTT.

The J gene is TRBJ2-7, the V gene TRBV7-8; D is ambiguous. The CDR3 has 12 residues. Trimming took off 5 bases at V and 2 bases at J, with 7 bases between the two ends. Per the germline V gene, CDR1 is SGHVS and CDR2 is FQNEAQ. This chain's CDR3 is CASSLATYEQYF. CDR3 coding DNA: TGTGCCAGCAGCCTGGCGACCTACGAGCAGTACTTC. Together with reference TRBV7-8 and TRBJ2-7, the CDR3 gives the full variable domain: GAGVSQSPRYKVAKRGQDVALRCDPISGHVSLFWYQQALGQGPEFLTYFQNEAQLDKSGLPSDRFFAERPEGSVSTLKIQRTQQEDSAVYLCASSLATYEQYFGPGTRLTVT.

This chain joins TRBV10-3 and TRBJ2-3; D gene ambiguous. V shed 8 bases and J shed 0 bases, with 12 bases lying between them. Germline CDR1 ENHRY, CDR2 SYGVKD. The CDR3 sequence is 14 residues long. CDR3 protein: CAIGTMDSTDTQYF. The CDR3 DNA sequence: TGTGCCATCGGAACAATGGACAGCACAGATACGCAGTATTTT.

The chain joins TRBV21-1 to TRBJ1-2. TRBV21-1 corresponds to a pseudogene. The CDR3 length is 11 residues. This chain's CDR3 is CASSKGKGYTF. The CDR3 DNA follows: TGTGCCAGCAGCAAGGGGAAAGGCTACACCTTC.

V and J are TRBV9 and TRBJ1-6; no definite D call. The germline V gene has CDR1 SGDLS and CDR2 YYNGEE. This CDR3 is built from 14 residues. V was pared by 3 bases and J by 7 bases, with 11 bases between. In DNA form, the CDR3 reads TGTGCCAGCAGCGGAGGGCGGGAGAATTCACCCCTCCACTTT. Translation gives CASSGGRENSPLHF.

The chain recombines TRBV14 with TRBJ2-3, with 14 positions matching TRBD2. The CDR3 consists of 14 residues. Trimming cost V 2 bases and J 11 bases; bases outside gene matches: 3. Germline CDR1 is SGHDN and CDR2 is FVKESK. DNA for the CDR3: TGTGCCAGCAGCCAAACCGGGACTAGCGGGAGGCAGTATTTT. This encodes CASSQTGTSGRQYF.

The chain carries TRBV6-5 and TRBJ1-1; 7 bases match TRBD1. The CDR3 spans 15 residues. Germline lookup yields CDR1 MNHEY and CDR2 SVGAGI. The J segment lost 2 bases and the V segment lost 0 bases, leaving 3 bases of the junction unmatched. The CDR3 region has the DNA TGTGCCAGCAGTTACTCGGCAGGGGGAAACACTGAAGCTTTCTTT. It translates to CASSYSAGGNTEAFF.

The J gene is TRBJ2-5, the V gene TRBV25-1, with 7 bases that match TRBD1. The germline V gene encodes CDR1 MGHDK and CDR2 SYGVNS. V lost 3 bases to trimming and J lost 2 bases; unmatched junction nucleotides: 6. The CDR3 consists of 15 residues. The CDR3: CASSDPGTEQETQYF. The CDR3 DNA reads TGTGCCAGCAGTGACCCCGGGACAGAGCAAGAGACCCAGTACTTC. Filled out from reference TRBV25-1 and TRBJ2-5, the complete variable domain reads EADIYQTPRYLVIGTGKKITLECSQTMGHDKMYWYQQDPGMELHLIHYSYGVNSTEKGDLSSESTVSRIRTEHFPLTLESARPSHTSQYLCASSDPGTEQETQYFGPGTRLLVL.

The chain links TRBV6-5 to TRBJ1-3; no reliable D call. This CDR3 has 14 residues. The V gene lost 5 bases and the J gene lost 3 bases, with 11 bases spanning the gap. Germline assignment: CDR1 MNHEY and CDR2 SVGAGI. The CDR3 spells CASSAGWSGNTIYF. The CDR3 nucleotides are TGTGCCAGCAGTGCCGGATGGAGTGGAAACACCATATATTTT.

V is TRBV19 and J is TRBJ2-2; weak D call: TRBD1 (5 bases). The CDR3 has 15 residues. The germline V gene has CDR1 LNHDA and CDR2 SQIVND (reference sequence). V lost 8 bases to trimming and J lost 0 bases, with 13 bases between them. Here the CDR3 reads CASSEQGANTGELFF. The CDR3, as DNA: TGTGCCAGTTCTGAGCAGGGCGCGAACACCGGGGAGCTGTTTTTT.

J is TRBJ2-1 and V is TRBV5-4; no clear D gene. Between the trimmed V and J ends, which lost 0 bases and 2 bases, there was a span of 3 bases. The CDR3 runs 13 residues. Germline V gives CDR1 SGHNT, CDR2 YYREEE (reference sequence). CDR3 in DNA: TGTGCCAGCAGCTTGGCGACCTACAATGAGCAGTTCTTC. It encodes CASSLATYNEQFF.

The V and J genes are TRBV11-2 and TRBJ2-7; D could derive from TRBD1 or TRBD2 (5 bases each). The CDR3 totals 14 residues. The ends were cut back, 3 bases at V and 1 base at J, with 10 bases in the middle. The V gene's germline CDR1 is SGHAT and CDR2 FQNNGV. CDR3 DNA sequence: TGTGCCAGCAGCTTGGGGGTCAGATCCTACGAGCAGTACTTC. Protein sequence: CASSLGVRSYEQYF.

V usage is TRBV6-5 and J usage is TRBJ2-7; D uncertain. V lost 2 bases and J lost 4, with 6 bases in between. The germline CDR1 and CDR2 sequences are MNHEY and SVGAGI. This CDR3 region has 12 residues. For the CDR3, the DNA is TGTGCCAGCAGTTACGGCAGATACGAGCAGTACTTC. Its protein is CASSYGRYEQYF.

The chain couples TRBV2 to TRBJ2-2; the D gene is possibly TRBD1 (6 bases). Germline V gene data show CDR1 as SNHLY and CDR2 as FYNNEI. V dropped 9 bases and J dropped 1 base, with 9 bases sitting between them. CDR3 length: 13 residues. The CDR3 loop is CASHRENTGELFF. CDR3 coding DNA: TGTGCCAGTCACAGGGAGAACACCGGGGAGCTGTTTTTT. Full variable domain (outside the CDR3, taken from reference TRBV2 and TRBJ2-2): EPEVTQTPSHQVTQMGQEVILRCVPISNHLYFYWYRQILGQKVEFLVSFYNNEISEKSEIFDDQFSVERPDGSNFTLKIRSTKLEDSAMYFCASHRENTGELFFGEGSRLTVL.